Presented here are 16 T cell receptor beta chains from one specimen sequenced in a study of identical twins. TCRdb recomputed calls from the 5' RACE reads with MiXCR, one row per CDR3 protein. This table holds roughly 1,500,000 distinct CDR3 sequences, around 33% found once. The sequencing input was cord blood. These TCRs come from a newborn girl in good health.

This clonotype has a count of ten or more. The junction differs from germline at one of its ends, possibly a read error. The CDR3 region is CASSLSGNTGELFF. The CDR3 DNA sequence: TGTGCCAGCAGCTTATCGGGGAACACCGGGGAGCTGTTTTTT. This chain connects TRBV27 to TRBJ2-2, with D hard to call. CDR1 is MNHEY and CDR2 is SMNVEV in the germline V gene (reference sequence). The CDR3 totals 14 residues.

The chain has TRBV20-1 and TRBJ2-1; 9 bases are a match to TRBD2. This CDR3 spans 14 amino acids. V lost 6 bases to trimming and J lost 13 bases; unmatched junction nucleotides: 16. Germline V gene lookup returns CDR1 DFQATT and CDR2 SNEGSKA (reference sequence). Here the CDR3 reads CSAHGGLAEETQFF. The CDR3 nucleotides are TGCAGTGCGCATGGGGGACTAGCAGAAGAGACCCAGTTCTTC.

The chain has TRBV6-5 and TRBJ1-2; perhaps TRBD1 as D (6 bases). This CDR3 comprises 14 residues. V was trimmed by 2 bases and J by 6 bases, leaving 13 bases between them. The V gene's germline CDR1 is MNHEY and CDR2 SVGAGI. The CDR3 region is CASSYTRGGHGYTF. CDR3 nucleotides: TGTGCCAGCAGTTACACCCGAGGGGGTCATGGCTACACCTTC.

This clonotype was seen a few times. The V gene is TRBV20-1, the J gene TRBJ1-2; D gene ambiguous. The germline CDR1 and CDR2 sequences are DFQATT and SNEGSKA (reference sequence). The CDR3 runs 15 residues. Trimming took 2 bases from V and 4 from J, leaving 17 bases between them. CDR3 sequence: CSARKTVRESYGYTF. The CDR3 region has the DNA TGCAGTGCTAGAAAGACCGTGAGGGAAAGCTATGGCTACACCTTC.

This rearrangement joins TRBV6-1 to TRBJ2-1; 7 bases line up with TRBD2. In germline, CDR1 is MNHNS, CDR2 SASEGT. With 6 bases clipped from V and 0 bases from J, the junction kept 20 bases outside the gene matches. CDR3 length: 20 amino acids. The CDR3 reads CASSCRERGFQLSSYNEQFF. DNA for the CDR3: TGTGCCAGCAGCTGCAGGGAGCGGGGATTTCAGCTTAGCTCCTACAATGAGCAGTTCTTC.

This chain joins TRBV28 and TRBJ2-1; 10 nucleotides match TRBD2. The germline V gene encodes CDR1 MDHEN and CDR2 SYDVKM. This CDR3 has 15 residues. After removal of 5 bases from V and 9 bases from J, the junction contained 10 bases not matched to a gene. CDR3 in amino acids: CASSPGLARVGEQFF. DNA of the CDR3: TGTGCCAGCAGTCCGGGACTAGCGAGGGTAGGTGAGCAGTTCTTC.

This clonotype was detected a few times. In DNA form, the CDR3 reads TGCGCCAGCAGCTTGGGGACAGGGTGGGATGAGCAGTTCTTC. This gives the protein CASSLGTGWDEQFF. This chain links TRBV5-1 with TRBJ2-1; 8 bases match TRBD1. J gave up 8 bases and V 0 bases, and 4 bases lay outside the gene matches. Germline assignment: CDR1 SGHRS and CDR2 YFSETQ. The CDR3 extends over 14 amino acids.

The genes are TRBV24-1 and TRBJ1-6; 8 nucleotides align to TRBD1. The CDR3 runs 16 residues. V shed 12 bases, J shed 2 bases, and the junction held 11 bases outside the gene matches. CDR1 is KGHDR and CDR2 is SFDVKD in the germline V gene. This CDR3 is CAGLDRGEAYNSPLHF. CDR3 coding DNA: TGTGCCGGACTAGACAGGGGTGAAGCCTATAATTCACCCCTCCACTTT.

CDR3 in amino acids: CASSLALASGQETQYF. The CDR3, as DNA: TGTGCCAGCAGCTTGGCCTTGGCTAGCGGGCAAGAGACCCAGTACTTC. The chain combines TRBV5-4 with TRBJ2-5, with 8 bases aligning to TRBD2. Trimming at V came to 0 bases and at J to 2 bases, leaving 6 bases not matched to a gene. Germline values: CDR1 SGHNT, CDR2 YYREEE (reference sequence). CDR3 length: 16 amino acids. Variable domain in full (rest from reference TRBV5-4 and TRBJ2-5): ETGVTQSPTHLIKTRGQQVTLRCSSQSGHNTVSWYQQALGQGPQFIFQYYREEENGRGNFPPRFSGLQFPNYSSELNVNALELDDSALYLCASSLALASGQETQYFGPGTRLLVL.

This clonotype was detected a few times. The chain employs TRBV7-6 and TRBJ2-1; D unresolved. V was clipped by 5 bases and J by 7 bases, with 15 bases between them. The CDR3 contains 14 residues. Germline values: CDR1 SGHVS, CDR2 FNYEAQ. CDR3 sequence (DNA): TGTGCCAGCAGCGGGCGTGAAGTGGGGAATGAGCAGTTCTTC. It translates to CASSGREVGNEQFF.

The chain combines TRBV5-1 with TRBJ2-3; D not resolved. This CDR3 has 13 amino acids. The V and J ends lost 4 bases and 5 bases respectively, with 11 bases between them. The germline gives CDR1 SGHRS, CDR2 YFSETQ. The DNA for the CDR3 is TGCGCCAGCAGCCGCCTAATGGAAGATACGCAGTATTTT. Translating gives CASSRLMEDTQYF.

The table lists this clonotype with a few counts. The chain carries TRBV5-1 and TRBJ1-6; maybe TRBD1 (5 bases). V was cut by 2 bases and J by 5 bases, with 11 bases left in between. Germline CDR1 reads SGHRS; CDR2 reads YFSETQ. The CDR3 is 15 residues long. In nucleotides, the CDR3 is TGCGCCAGCAGCTTCGATCCGGGGCATAATTCACCCCTCCACTTT. Translated: CASSFDPGHNSPLHF.

The table lists this clonotype with a count of one. The J gene is TRBJ1-1, the V gene TRBV6-2 or TRBV6-3; no clear D. The CDR3 contains 12 residues. Trimming removed 2 bases from V and 8 bases from J, with 9 bases in between. Germline assignment: CDR1 MNHEY and CDR2 SVGEGT. Here the CDR3 DNA reads TGTGCCAGCAGTTACGCAGGCGTCGAAGCTTTCTTT. Translated: CASSYAGVEAFF.

The rearrangement links TRBV28 to TRBJ2-3; 12 nucleotides line up with TRBD2. Trimming removed 7 bases from V and 4 bases from J; junction bases left unmatched: 3. Germline assignment: CDR1 MDHEN and CDR2 SYDVKM. CDR3 size: 14 residues. The CDR3 reads CASTTSGSSDTQYF. CDR3 coding DNA: TGTGCCAGCACGACTAGCGGGAGCTCAGATACGCAGTATTTT.

This clonotype turned up a few times. The chain employs TRBV27 and TRBJ2-1; D not resolved. CDR3 length: 16 amino acids. Trimming cost V 4 bases and J 5 bases, with 18 bases left between them. CDR1 MNHEY and CDR2 SMNVEV come from the germline V gene (reference sequence). The CDR3: CASSSQQGPKNNEQFF. The CDR3 DNA follows: TGTGCCAGCAGTTCCCAGCAAGGCCCAAAGAACAATGAGCAGTTCTTC.

The rearrangement uses TRBV20-1 and TRBJ1-2, with TRBD1 as a possible D gene (5 bases). Germline CDR1 is DFQATT and CDR2 is SNEGSKA (reference sequence). The CDR3 length is 15 residues. Trimming stripped 1 base from V and 8 bases from J, with 20 bases between. CDR3 bases: TGCAGTGCTAGAGCCCGAGTTGATGCCGGGGGAGGCTACACCTTC. It encodes CSARARVDAGGGYTF.